This T cell receptor (beta chain) was retrieved from a study of cytomegalovirus exposure and HLA in healthy donors (dated by TCRdb to 2016 to 2017). Background for the entire study: In an earlier analysis of approximately 500 of the donors, 276 Gb of sequence data and 95 million to 130 million unique TCR beta sequences from about 190 million T cells were reported. The study was designed to test whether signatures of past pathogen exposure could be identified by cataloging public T cell receptors. In a later genetic analysis, genome-wide SNP genotypes for about three fifths of the roughly 670 donors were used, and that subset was treated as a discovery cohort. A few DR-DQ haplotypes were treated as single units for association and clustering because of strong linkage in the cohort. Among 350 to 400 genotyped donors of the cohort, an average of around 240,000 unique TCR beta nucleotide sequences were sequenced per donor, around 20% of them non-productive. A separate validation cohort of 90 to 150 different subjects was used in addition to the approximately 700-subject first cohort. Donor age, sex, ethnicity and CMV serostatus were collected together with the repertoire data. Rather than drawing on any new phenotypic data, the later analysis identified candidate immune exposures from TCR beta sequences and the way those sequences occurred across donors. Class I and class II HLA loci were covered by the typing at four-digit resolution. The number of donors typed differed by locus, with roughly 620-630 for A, B, C, DRB1 and DQB1, around 500 for DQA1, 600 to 610 for DPA1, and 472 for DPB1. Around 320 gigabases of sequencing data and 78 million or so unique TCR sequences were included in an early release covering about 700 HLA-typed donors. Of the 350 to 400 genotyped donors, approximately 82% fell in the genetic ancestry cluster associated with self-reported Caucasian donors. Using immunosequencing, the study profiled T cell repertoires from 500 to 800 subjects and related those repertoires to cytomegalovirus serostatus. To predict cytomegalovirus infection status, the study combined high-throughput TCR immunosequencing, statistical association of individual TCRs with disease status, and machine learning. An earlier analysis of about 600 of the donors used high-throughput TCR beta sequencing to judge whether each TCR beta V gene segment behaved as functional or pseudogenic. In a later analysis, previously published TCR beta repertoires from several hundred donors were re-analyzed and high-resolution HLA genotyping was added so that TCR occurrence patterns could be studied. Every discovery cohort repertoire had been produced on one sequencing platform.

The cohort was made up of 500 to 850 healthy bone marrow donors. At the time of sampling, every cohort member was nominally healthy, though immune exposures that went unrecorded were likely present. The donor was CMV seronegative and belonged to the group of 352 seronegative cohort members. A peripheral blood sample was collected from each donor, and TCR beta sequencing was performed on peripheral blood mononuclear cells. The Qiagen DNeasy Blood Extraction Kit was used to extract genomic DNA from the blood cell samples. The method was the immunoSEQ multiplex PCR assay. For the multiplex PCR, a mixture combining 60 forward primers for TCR Vbeta segments and 13 reverse primers for TCR Jbeta segments was used. A multiplex PCR assay on genomic DNA amplified the CDR3 region of rearranged TCR beta genes. The Illumina HiSeq System was used to sequence the amplified TCR beta libraries as 87-base-pair reads. The paper's processing steps were these. In a later analysis, tens of millions of unique TCR beta chains were counted across the 500 to 850 repertoires, and about 9.9 million of these chains were shared by at least two donors. A nearest-neighbor algorithm error-corrected the raw reads and collapsed the reads into unique sequences, merging closely related sequences to remove PCR and sequencing errors. Alignment of CDR3 sequences to IMGT reference sequences was used to assign V, D and J gene segments. For a sequence to be retained, a match of at least six nucleotides to both a V gene segment and a J gene segment was required. Rearrangements were called productive when the CDR3 lacked stop codons and stayed in frame with V and J; all others were non-productive. CDR3 was defined according to IMGT convention as the region running from the second conserved V-encoded cysteine to the conserved J-encoded phenylalanine. In an earlier analysis of more than 550 of the donors, sequences lacking an unambiguous match to a single V gene segment were excluded. In an earlier analysis of some 590 of the donors, V segments were called functional above 56.7% productive rearrangements and were called segregating when the between-donor standard deviation exceeded 5%. To diagnose cytomegalovirus status from the catalog of TCR beta chain sequences, a statistical classification framework was built. In a later analysis, V and J genes were assigned by comparing TCR nucleotide sequences against IMGT/GENE-DB human TR gene sequences. The TCRdist pipeline was used in a later analysis to assign CDR3 sequences and most-parsimonious VDJ recombination scenarios. A later analysis defined each TCR beta chain by its CDR3 amino acid sequence plus V-gene family, and excluded reads lacking a unique V-gene family. As a way to deal with suspected cross-contamination and a sequencing artifact, a later analysis dropped over 550 nucleotide sequences that were highly shared and had low generation probability. A later analysis calculated a clonal expansion index for each public chain from normalized within-repertoire ranks of inferred template counts. A later analysis computed generation probabilities with a VDJ recombination model fitted to out-of-frame rearrangements, and checked the results against IGoR. A later analysis scored TCR-TCR, TCR-HLA and TCR-CMV co-occurrence with hypergeometric tests, applying a repertoire-size bias correction to TCR pairs. A later analysis estimated false discovery rates by permuting HLA or CMV assignments 20 times. A later analysis grouped co-occurring TCRs with DBSCAN, adding TCRdist sequence similarity when clustering within HLA-allele-positive subsets. For co-occurrence clustering, repertoires with fewer than 30,000 or more than 120,000 public chains were excluded, along with four to six repertoires with anomalous nucleotide sharing. Here the immuneACCESS table is served through TCRdb, limited to in-frame sequences with V and J called. Missing clones are a known gap in these copies; in checked studies unresolved V genes cover under half, and the rest lacks a known reason. V and J calls plus clone size are reproduced from that table; the DNA served to infer D and trimming. Within this sample are more than 150,000 clones, with roughly 83% of them counted one time only. 1.5% of the sample lies in the top ten.

The germline V gene (reference sequence) yields SEHNR for CDR1 and FQNEAQ for CDR2. The CDR3 spans 14 residues, from the cysteine through the phenylalanine. Of all the DNA, just the CDR3 is kept, 42 bases in frame from base 1. Results the study describes overall, beyond this receptor: It was suggested by the authors that the approach could potentially be generalized to other disease states and immunological phenotypes. In this cohort, only TCR beta chains were sequenced, and detectable features were limited by the absence of alpha or paired-chain data. In a later analysis, more than 15,000 TCR beta sequences were associated with specific HLA alleles at a false discovery rate of 0.05. In a later analysis, TCR association rates were found to vary across HLA loci, with the most associated TCRs seen for DRB1 alleles and the fewest for HLA-C alleles. Across donors, most TCR sequences were observed very rarely, whereas some public TCRs were present in many individuals. The sequencing pipeline was judged likely to have produced a cluster of highly shared sequence variants as a technical artifact. Because HLA typing was unavailable for some donors at each locus, only the typed subset was used in association tests. The classifier was reported to diagnose cytomegalovirus status with high specificity and sensitivity in both the original and validation cohorts. In vitro tests confirmed that a few of the cytomegalovirus-associated TCR beta chains recognize cytomegalovirus antigens. A further reported finding was that TCR beta sequences accurately predicted the HLA-A and HLA-B alleles for most subjects in the first cohort. A total of 164 TCR beta chains were listed by the study as associated with cytomegalovirus. The earlier analysis of approximately 590 of the donors excluded approximately 17 rarely observed V segments, including chromosome 9 orphons, because counts were too low. Some IMGT-functional V segments, including TRBV6-2 and TRBV6-3, could not be distinguished by the 87-base-pair reads and were therefore excluded. An association between a missense DCLRE1C variant and V-gene and J-gene trimming of TCR beta chains was found in a later genetic analysis and replicated in an independent cohort. The presence/absence analyses assumed that sequencing depth was roughly uniform across donors, and that assumption may not be true. In an earlier analysis of around 600 of the donors, most TCR beta V segments were observed in productive rearrangements about 87% or about 30% of the time, broadly matching IMGT annotations. When HLA alleles, especially DR and DQ, strongly co-occurred, attributing TCR associations to individual alleles was difficult. Several of the top co-occurrence clusters appeared to be linked to parvovirus B19, influenza, CMV and Epstein-Barr virus, according to a later analysis. Compared with the 666-donor mean, donors in an Asian-associated ancestry cluster had fewer N-insertions in productive TCRs, according to a later genetic analysis. Immune exposure information for the cohort was limited to CMV serostatus. Correlated functional status among segregating V segments might reflect linkage disequilibrium, but an unknown experimental factor could not be ruled out. According to a later analysis, most CMV-associated TCR beta chains appeared to be HLA-restricted, and the HLA associations seemed to be driven largely by CMV exposure. A later analysis found that HLA-associated TCR beta chains were more clonally expanded and had lower generation probabilities than equally common non-associated chains.

This clone appeared a few times. The antigen it recognizes is unknown. A junction end diverges from the germline sequence, so it may reflect a read error. The sequenced sample consisted of PBMCs. The rearranged chain carries TRBV7-9 and TRBJ1-2; a tentative D call is TRBD1 (5 bases match). The receptor's source is a woman younger than 30 in good health and CMV-seronegative. The CDR3 has the sequence CSSSLQALVDGYTF. The DNA sequence reads TGTTCCAGCAGCTTACAGGCCCTGGTAGATGGCTACACCTTC.